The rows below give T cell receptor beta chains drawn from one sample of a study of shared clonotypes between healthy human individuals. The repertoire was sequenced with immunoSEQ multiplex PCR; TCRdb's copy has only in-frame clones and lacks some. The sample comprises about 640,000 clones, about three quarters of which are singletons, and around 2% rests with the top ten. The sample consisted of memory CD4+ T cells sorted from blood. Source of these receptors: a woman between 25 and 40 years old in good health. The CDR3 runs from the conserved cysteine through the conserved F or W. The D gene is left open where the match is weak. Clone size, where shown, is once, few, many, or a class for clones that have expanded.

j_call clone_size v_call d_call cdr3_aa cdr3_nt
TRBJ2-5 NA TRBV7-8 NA CASSPTRVGETQYF TGTGCCAGCAGCCCAACGAGGGTCGGAGAGACCCAGTACTTC
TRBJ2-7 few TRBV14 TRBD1 CASSSRQGSGEQYF TGTGCCAGCAGCTCACGACAGGGGTCAGGCGAGCAGTACTTC
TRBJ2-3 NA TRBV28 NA CASSPPKGKSTDTQYF TGTGCCAGCAGTCCACCCAAGGGGAAGAGCACAGATACGCAGTATTTT
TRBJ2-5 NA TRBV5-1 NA CASSPGDGGPRGTQYF TGCGCCAGCAGCCCCGGGGACGGGGGTCCCCGGGGGACCCAGTACTTC
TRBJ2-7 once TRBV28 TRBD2 CASSQSGAYEQYF TGTGCCAGCAGCCAGAGCGGGGCCTACGAGCAGTACTTC
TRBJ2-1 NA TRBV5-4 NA CASSDKGHSSYNEQFF TGTGCCAGCAGCGATAAGGGACATTCTTCCTACAATGAGCAGTTCTTC
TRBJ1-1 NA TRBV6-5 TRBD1 CASSYRDRAFF TGTGCCAGCAGTTACCGGGACAGAGCTTTCTTT
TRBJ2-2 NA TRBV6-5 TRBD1 CATTRGHGNTGELFF TGTGCCACCACCAGGGGGCATGGAAACACCGGGGAGCTGTTTTTT
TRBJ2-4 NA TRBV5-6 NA CASSPRASPKNIQYF TGTGCCAGCAGCCCCCGAGCGAGTCCCAAAAACATTCAGTACTTC
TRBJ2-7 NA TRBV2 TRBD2 CASSEAREGSSRGEQYF TGTGCCAGCAGTGAAGCGAGGGAGGGCTCCTCCCGCGGCGAGCAGTACTTC
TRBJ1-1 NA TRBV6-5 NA CASSRGARALSEAFF TGTGCCAGCAGTCGCGGGGCCCGAGCACTATCTGAAGCTTTCTTT
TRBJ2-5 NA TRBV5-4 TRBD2 CASSLGGVAGGRQETQYF TGTGCCAGCAGCTTGGGAGGGGTAGCGGGAGGGCGGCAAGAGACCCAGTACTTC
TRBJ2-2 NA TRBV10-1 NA CASSEVTTGELFF TGCGCCAGCAGTGAGGTTACCACCGGGGAGCTGTTTTTT
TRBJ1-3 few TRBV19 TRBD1 CASSISATGTDRF TGTGCCAGTAGTATATCGGCCACGGGGACAGACCGGTTT
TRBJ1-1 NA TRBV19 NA CASSMGRRMNTEAFF TGTGCCAGTAGTATGGGCAGGCGGATGAACACTGAAGCTTTCTTT
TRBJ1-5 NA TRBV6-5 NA CASSYRTSGDQPQHF TGTGCCAGCAGTTACCGGACAAGCGGAGACCAGCCCCAGCATTTT
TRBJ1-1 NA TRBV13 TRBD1 CASSLDRGVGTEAFF TGTGCCAGCAGCTTGGACAGGGGAGTAGGGACTGAAGCCTTCTTT
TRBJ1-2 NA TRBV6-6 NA CASSYSESTRDGYTF TGTGCCAGCAGTTACTCGGAGAGCACGCGAGATGGCTACACCTTC
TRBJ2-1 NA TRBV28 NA CASSPLVGDAYNEQFF TGTGCCAGCAGCCCTTTGGTGGGAGACGCCTACAATGAGCAGTTCTTC
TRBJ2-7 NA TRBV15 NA CATSSPPSSYEQYF TGTGCCACCAGCTCTCCGCCGAGCTCCTACGAGCAGTACTTC
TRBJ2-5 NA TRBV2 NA CASRAEAGETQYF TGTGCCAGCAGGGCCGAGGCCGGAGAGACCCAGTACTTC
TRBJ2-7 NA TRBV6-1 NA CASRVGTYEQYF TGTGCCAGCAGGGTAGGGACTTACGAGCAGTACTTC
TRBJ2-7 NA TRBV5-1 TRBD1 CASSLEWATGGSYEQYF TGCGCCAGCAGCTTGGAATGGGCGACAGGGGGCTCCTACGAGCAGTACTTC
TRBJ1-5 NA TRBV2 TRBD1 CARGTGVEQPQHF TGTGCCCGCGGGACAGGGGTAGAACAGCCCCAGCATTTT
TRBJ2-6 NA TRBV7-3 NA CASSLMGRGDGANVLTF TGTGCCAGCAGCTTAATGGGCAGGGGAGATGGGGCCAACGTCCTGACTTTC
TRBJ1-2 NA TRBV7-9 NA CASSSGANYGYTF TGTGCCAGCAGCTCGGGAGCTAACTATGGCTACACCTTC
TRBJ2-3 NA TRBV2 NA CASRGLTDTQYF TGTGCCAGCAGGGGACTCACAGATACGCAGTATTTT
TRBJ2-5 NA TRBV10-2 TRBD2 CASRGTSGGGPGETQYF TGCGCCAGCAGGGGGACTAGCGGAGGGGGACCGGGGGAGACCCAGTACTTC
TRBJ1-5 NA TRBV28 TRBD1 CASRSGTGNQPQHF TGTGCCAGCAGGTCCGGGACAGGTAATCAGCCCCAGCATTTT
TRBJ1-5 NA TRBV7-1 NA CASSLGLSQPQHF TGTGCCAGCAGCTTAGGGTTGAGTCAGCCCCAGCATTTT
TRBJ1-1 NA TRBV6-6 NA CASSHYRRNTEAFF TGTGCCAGCAGTCACTACCGAAGGAACACTGAAGCTTTCTTT
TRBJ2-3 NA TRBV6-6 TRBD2 CASSPGLAGGIDTQYF TGTGCCAGCAGTCCGGGACTAGCGGGAGGTATAGATACGCAGTATTTT
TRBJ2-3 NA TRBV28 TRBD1 CASSSGQGSTDTQYF TGTGCCAGCAGTTCCGGACAGGGGTCTACAGATACGCAGTATTTT
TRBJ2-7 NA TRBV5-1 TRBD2 CASSFPSGTEQYF TGCGCCAGCAGCTTCCCTAGCGGGACTGAGCAGTACTTC
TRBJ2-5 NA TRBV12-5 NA CASGWDFEETQYF TGTGCTAGTGGTTGGGACTTTGAAGAGACCCAGTACTTC
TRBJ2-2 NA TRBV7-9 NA CASSPTETGELFF TGTGCCAGCAGTCCTACAGAGACCGGGGAGCTGTTTTTT
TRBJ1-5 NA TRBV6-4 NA CASSAEGSNQPQHF TGTGCCAGCTCTGCGGAAGGGAGCAATCAGCCCCAGCATTTT
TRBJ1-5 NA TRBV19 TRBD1 CASSSWGQGINQPQHF TGTGCCAGTAGTTCATGGGGACAGGGGATTAATCAGCCCCAGCATTTT
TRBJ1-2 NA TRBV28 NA CASRKRFVYGYTF TGTGCCAGCAGAAAGAGGTTCGTTTATGGCTACACCTTC
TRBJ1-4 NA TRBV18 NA CASSSSSGVGNEKLFF TGTGCCAGCTCATCCTCGTCAGGGGTCGGGAACGAAAAACTGTTTTTT
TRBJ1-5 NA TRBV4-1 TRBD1 CASSRQGANQPQHF TGCGCCAGCAGTCGACAGGGGGCCAATCAGCCCCAGCATTTT
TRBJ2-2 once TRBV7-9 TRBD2 CASSLRASGDTGELFF TGTGCCAGCAGCTTAAGGGCTAGCGGAGACACCGGGGAGCTGTTTTTT
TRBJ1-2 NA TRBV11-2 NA CASSPLYSSNYGYTF TGTGCCAGCAGCCCCTTGTATAGCTCTAACTATGGCTACACCTTC
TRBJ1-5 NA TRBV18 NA CASSPDGLQPQHF TGTGCCAGCTCACCAGACGGTTTACAGCCCCAGCATTTT
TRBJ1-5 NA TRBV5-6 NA CASSLLQNRAIEPQHF TGTGCCAGCAGCTTGCTCCAAAACAGAGCTATCGAGCCCCAGCATTTT
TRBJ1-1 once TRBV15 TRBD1 CATSRDMQGATEAFF TGTGCCACCAGCAGAGATATGCAGGGGGCCACTGAAGCTTTCTTT
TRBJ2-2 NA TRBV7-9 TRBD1 CASSLVGGPSGELFF TGTGCCAGCAGCTTAGTAGGGGGCCCCTCCGGGGAGCTGTTTTTT
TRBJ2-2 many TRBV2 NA CASSETLNTGELFF TGTGCCAGCAGTGAAACCTTGAACACCGGGGAGCTGTTTTTT
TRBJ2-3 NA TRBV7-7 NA CASSLGTPGDTQYF TGTGCCAGCAGCTTAGGGACTCCCGGGGATACGCAGTATTTT
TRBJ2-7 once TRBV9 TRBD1 CASSMTGKVYEQYF TGTGCCAGCAGTATGACAGGGAAGGTCTACGAGCAGTACTTC
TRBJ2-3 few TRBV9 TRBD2 CASSVLAGDTDTQYF TGTGCCAGCAGCGTTCTAGCGGGTGACACAGATACGCAGTATTTT
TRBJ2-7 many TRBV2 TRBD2 CASSPGTNEQYF TGTGCCAGCAGCCCCGGGACTAACGAGCAGTACTTC
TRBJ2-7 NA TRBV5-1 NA CASSFQGVSYEQYF TGCGCCAGCAGCTTTCAGGGAGTCTCCTACGAGCAGTACTTC
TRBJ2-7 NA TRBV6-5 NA CASSEGVTQGYEQYF TGTGCCAGCAGCGAGGGCGTTACCCAGGGCTACGAGCAGTACTTC
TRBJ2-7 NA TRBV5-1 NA CASSLGNYEQYF TGCGCCAGCAGCTTAGGCAACTACGAGCAGTACTTC
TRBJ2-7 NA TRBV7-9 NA CASSLNRRSSYEQYF TGTGCCAGCAGCTTGAACAGGCGAAGCTCCTACGAGCAGTACTTC
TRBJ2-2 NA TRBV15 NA CATSSEGRGYTGELFF TGTGCCACCAGCAGTGAAGGGCGAGGTTACACCGGGGAGCTGTTTTTT
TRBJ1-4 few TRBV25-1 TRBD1 CASSGPGTVATNEKLFF TGTGCCAGCAGTGGACCCGGGACAGTAGCAACTAATGAAAAACTGTTTTTT
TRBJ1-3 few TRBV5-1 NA CASSPQAGGVGNTIYF TGCGCCAGCAGCCCCCAGGCCGGAGGGGTAGGAAACACCATATATTTT
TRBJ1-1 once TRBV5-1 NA CASRAGLGNTEAFF TGCGCCAGCAGGGCGGGGCTTGGGAACACTGAAGCTTTCTTT